These 19 T cell receptor beta chains share one sample of origin, sequenced in a study of identical twins. Via MiXCR, TCRdb re-called the 5' RACE reads, giving one row per CDR3 protein. The table has approximately 600,000 distinct CDR3 sequences, 9.6% seen once. The sample also formed part of further work on yellow fever vaccine responses in identical twins.

Sequencing was done on a sample of PBMCs. These receptors originate from a woman aged 18-35 years in good health.

Many counts were recorded for this clonotype. The chain combines TRBV5-6 with TRBJ1-2; the D gene is possibly TRBD1 (5 bases). Trimming shortened V by 1 base and J by 5 bases, and 21 bases separated the two germline ends. The length of the CDR3 is 17 residues. Germline V gene lookup returns CDR1 SGHDT and CDR2 YYEEEE. This CDR3 reads CASSLFDQGILGYGYTF. Here the CDR3 DNA reads TGTGCCAGCAGCTTGTTCGATCAGGGTATATTGGGTTATGGCTACACCTTC.

A few counts support this clonotype. The rearrangement links TRBV28 to TRBJ2-3; TRBD2 aligns across 13 bases. This CDR3 region has 17 residues. The J segment lost 5 bases and the V segment lost 4 bases, leaving 9 bases of the junction unmatched. Germline CDR1 is MDHEN and CDR2 is SYDVKM. In DNA, the CDR3 is TGTGCCAGCAGTTCACCGGGACTAGCGGGAAGGGAAGATACGCAGTATTTT. Protein product: CASSSPGLAGREDTQYF.

The chain links TRBV28 to TRBJ2-3; D not resolved. Deletions cut 3 bases from V and 3 bases from J, with 13 bases between. CDR1 is MDHEN and CDR2 is SYDVKM in the germline V gene. This CDR3 comprises 15 residues. This CDR3 is CASSFLGLRTDTQYF. CDR3 nucleotide sequence: TGTGCCAGCAGTTTCCTGGGGTTGCGGACAGATACGCAGTATTTT.

The sample holds a few counts of this clonotype. The chain recombines TRBV10-3 with TRBJ2-3; D is perhaps TRBD1 or TRBD2 (6 bases each). The germline V gene has CDR1 ENHRY and CDR2 SYGVKD. The CDR3 loop spans 15 amino acids. V lost 6 bases and J 2 bases, leaving 15 bases between the germline ends. Written as DNA, the CDR3 is TGTGCCATCAGCGGGGGACACCTTAACACAGATACGCAGTATTTT. Translated: CAISGGHLNTDTQYF.

The chain links TRBV7-2 to TRBJ2-7; possibly TRBD2 for D (6 bases). The CDR3 loop spans 13 amino acids. V lost 1 base and J lost 6, with 10 bases in between. CDR1 is SGHTA and CDR2 is FQGNSA in the germline V gene. The CDR3, as DNA: TGTGCCAGCAGCTTAGGGGACTTCCGCGAGCAGTACTTC. It yields the protein CASSLGDFREQYF.

CDR3 nucleotide sequence: TGCAGTGCTAAGGAAGGTCAGGGTCCCCAGTTCTTC. It is translated as CSAKEGQGPQFF. The V gene is TRBV20-1, the J gene TRBJ2-1; D might be TRBD1 (5 bases). This CDR3 region has 12 residues. The germline gives CDR1 DFQATT, CDR2 SNEGSKA (reference sequence). V lost 4 bases to trimming and J lost 13 bases, with 17 bases between them.

The rearrangement joins TRBV19 to TRBJ2-7, with a tentative D call TRBD1 (6 bases). The V and J ends lost 10 bases and 0 bases respectively, with 10 bases between them. CDR3 length equals 12 residues. Germline-derived CDR1 and CDR2 are LNHDA and SQIVND (reference sequence). Here the CDR3 reads CATRDNSYEQYF. The CDR3 DNA reads as TGTGCCACCCGGGACAACTCCTACGAGCAGTACTTC.

This clonotype occurred a few times. The V and J genes are TRBV20-1 and TRBJ2-3, with D uncertain. Trimming pared 1 base from V and 0 bases from J, leaving 14 bases between. Germline V gives CDR1 DFQATT, CDR2 SNEGSKA (reference sequence). CDR3 size: 16 residues. The CDR3 spells CSARAPLGPSTDTQYF. DNA of the CDR3: TGCAGTGCTAGAGCCCCGTTAGGCCCCAGCACAGATACGCAGTATTTT.

V is TRBV28 and J is TRBJ1-5; D is ambiguous. The germline V and J ends were trimmed by 8 bases and 0 bases, with 8 bases remaining between them. The germline CDR1 and CDR2 sequences are MDHEN and SYDVKM. The CDR3 is 13 residues long. CDR3 region: CASGVPSNQPQHF. CDR3 coding DNA: TGTGCCAGCGGGGTGCCTAGCAATCAGCCCCAGCATTTT.

The chain joins TRBV4-3 to TRBJ2-7; the D gene is possibly TRBD1 (6 bases). V gave up 0 bases and J gave up 3 bases, with 12 bases separating them. This CDR3 region has 15 residues. Germline V gene data show CDR1 as LGHNA and CDR2 as YSLEER. This chain's CDR3 is CASSQDRWGHYEQYF. Here the CDR3 DNA reads TGCGCCAGCAGCCAAGATCGCTGGGGGCACTACGAGCAGTACTTC.

The chain carries TRBV20-1 and TRBJ2-3, with D perhaps given as TRBD1 or TRBD2 (7 bases each). The germline V gene has CDR1 DFQATT and CDR2 SNEGSKA (reference sequence). The CDR3 loop spans 14 amino acids. V lost 3 bases and J 1 base, leaving 11 bases between the germline ends. Here the CDR3 reads CSASAGGGTDTQYF. CDR3 DNA sequence: TGCAGTGCTAGCGCAGGGGGGGGCACAGATACGCAGTATTTT.

Many counts were recorded for this clonotype. J is TRBJ1-2 and V is TRBV5-1, with 8 nucleotides matching TRBD1. This CDR3 comprises 14 residues. Germline V gene data show CDR1 as SGHRS and CDR2 as YFSETQ. J was trimmed by 6 bases and V by 3 bases; bases with no gene match: 7. The CDR3 reads CASSWTDRANGYTF. The CDR3 DNA reads as TGCGCCAGCAGCTGGACGGACAGGGCTAATGGCTACACCTTC.

The genes are TRBV12-3 or TRBV12-4 and TRBJ1-5; 8 nucleotides line up with TRBD1. This CDR3 spans 14 amino acids. After removal of 6 bases from V and 7 bases from J, the junction contained 8 bases not matched to a gene. CDR3 sequence reads: CASSRDRIGQPQHF. CDR3 bases: TGTGCCAGCAGCAGGGACAGGATTGGACAGCCCCAGCATTTT.

This clonotype has more than one count but fewer than ten. The rearrangement links TRBV3-1 to TRBJ2-5; D is possibly TRBD2 (7 bases). Per the germline V gene, CDR1 is LGHDT and CDR2 is YNNKEL (reference sequence). With 8 bases removed from V and 2 bases from J, the gap between germline ends came to 15 bases. The CDR3 is made up of 14 amino acids. CDR3 bases: TGTGCCAGCCACAAAGGGGGGGCGCAAGAGACCCAGTACTTC. Its translation is CASHKGGAQETQYF.

Many counts were recorded for this clonotype. This rearrangement joins TRBV4-2 to TRBJ1-4; weak D call: TRBD1 (5 bases). The CDR3 extends over 14 amino acids. Trimming removed 4 bases from V and 0 bases from J, with 6 bases in between. Germline loops: CDR1 LGHNA, CDR2 YNFKEQ. The DNA for the CDR3 is TGTGCCAGCAGCCGGACAACAACTAATGAAAAACTGTTTTTT. It yields the protein CASSRTTTNEKLFF.

This clonotype was observed a few times. The chain employs TRBV29-1 and TRBJ2-7; 7 bases line up with TRBD2. This CDR3 comprises 18 residues. The V and J ends lost 8 bases and 5 bases, in that order; junction bases with no gene match: 27. The germline V gene encodes CDR1 SQVTM and CDR2 ANQGSEA. The CDR3 region has the DNA TGCAGCCCTCCGGGTGGGCTAGCGGACAAAACTGGTATCGACGAGCAGTACTTC. It specifies CSPPGGLADKTGIDEQYF.

This clonotype was found a few times. CDR3 nucleotides: TGTGCCAGCAGTTTGGCCCAGGACCCTCCTTGGGATGAGCAGTTCTTC. Protein: CASSLAQDPPWDEQFF. V is TRBV12-3 or TRBV12-4 and J is TRBJ2-1; D unclear. The CDR3 is 16 residues long. The V gene lost 3 bases and the J gene lost 8 bases, with 20 bases spanning the gap.

Ten or more counts support this clonotype. The gene calls are TRBV7-6 and TRBJ2-3; D unresolved. The ends were cut back, 1 base at V and 9 bases at J, with 11 bases in the middle. Germline V lookup: CDR1 SGHVS, CDR2 FNYEAQ. The CDR3 consists of 13 residues. This chain's CDR3 is CASSLEEAGTQYF. CDR3 nucleotides: TGTGCCAGCAGCTTAGAAGAGGCCGGGACGCAGTATTTT.

This chain connects TRBV2 to TRBJ2-3; 13 positions agree with TRBD2. Germline lookup yields CDR1 SNHLY and CDR2 FYNNEI. With 6 bases clipped from V and 2 bases from J, the junction kept 5 bases outside the gene matches. CDR3 length equals 16 residues. In DNA form, the CDR3 reads TGTGCCAGCAGCGCGGGACTAGCGGGGATCACAGATACGCAGTATTTT. It translates to CASSAGLAGITDTQYF.